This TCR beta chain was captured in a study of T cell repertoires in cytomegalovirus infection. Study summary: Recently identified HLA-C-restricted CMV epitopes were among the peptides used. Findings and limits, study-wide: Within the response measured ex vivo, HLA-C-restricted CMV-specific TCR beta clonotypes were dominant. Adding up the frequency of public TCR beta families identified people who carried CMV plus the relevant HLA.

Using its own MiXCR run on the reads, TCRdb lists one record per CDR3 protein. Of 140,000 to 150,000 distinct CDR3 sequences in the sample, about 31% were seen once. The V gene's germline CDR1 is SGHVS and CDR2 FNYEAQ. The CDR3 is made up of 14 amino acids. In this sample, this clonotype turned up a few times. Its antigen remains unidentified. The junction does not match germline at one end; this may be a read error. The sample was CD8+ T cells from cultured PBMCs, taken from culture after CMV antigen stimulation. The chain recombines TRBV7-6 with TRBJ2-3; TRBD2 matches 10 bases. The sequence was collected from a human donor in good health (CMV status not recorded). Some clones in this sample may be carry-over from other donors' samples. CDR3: CASSLAGAGDTQYF. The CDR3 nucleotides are TGTGCCAGCAGCCTAGCGGGGGCGGGAGATACGCAGTATTTT.